The 16 T cell receptor beta chains in this list originate from one sample, sequenced in a study of blood T cell repertoires in COVID-19. Only in-frame clones appear in the TCRdb table, and some are missing; sequencing was by immunoSEQ multiplex PCR. Of approximately 170,000 clones in the sample, around 86% are singletons; the top ten hold 7%. Sequenced sample: peripheral blood. The receptors shown here come from a woman older than 75 in a cohort sampled during active or convalescent COVID-19.

This chain connects TRBV9 to TRBJ2-4; weak D call: TRBD1 (5 bases). V shed 4 bases and J shed 1 base, with 9 bases lying between them. The CDR3 totals 14 residues. Germline V gene sequence: CDR1 SGDLS, CDR2 YYNGEE. CDR3 residues: CASSPGMAKNIQYF. As DNA, the CDR3 is TGTGCCAGCAGCCCAGGGATGGCCAAAAACATTCAGTACTTC.

The chain combines TRBV11-2 with TRBJ1-1, with D hard to call. Germline values: CDR1 SGHAT, CDR2 FQNNGV. This CDR3 comprises 13 residues. V lost 4 bases and J 1 base, leaving 7 bases between the germline ends. CDR3 residues: CASSSGRNTEAFF. In nucleotides, the CDR3 is TGTGCCAGCAGCTCCGGTCGGAACACTGAAGCTTTCTTT.

The chain carries TRBV3-1 (or the pseudogene TRBV3-2) and TRBJ2-1, with 14 nucleotides matching TRBD2. After removal of 4 bases from V and 6 bases from J, the junction contained 11 bases not matched to a gene. The CDR3 totals 18 residues. The V gene's germline CDR1 is LGHDT and CDR2 YNNKEL (reference sequence). The CDR3 DNA follows: TGTGCCAGCAGCCCCCGCAGTCCCGGGACTAGCGGGAGCAATGAGCAGTTCTTC. The encoded protein is CASSPRSPGTSGSNEQFF.

The V gene is TRBV28, the J gene TRBJ1-6; D perhaps matches TRBD1 (6 bases). Trimming stripped 4 bases from V and 4 bases from J, with 17 bases between. The germline CDR1 and CDR2 sequences are MDHEN and SYDVKM. The CDR3 runs to 17 residues. CDR3 nucleotide sequence: TGTGCCAGCAGTTCATCCAGGGGAGAGCCGTATAATTCACCCCTCCACTTT. This encodes CASSSSRGEPYNSPLHF.

The chain uses TRBV30 and TRBJ2-1; 9 bases line up with TRBD2. The germline CDR1 and CDR2 sequences are GTSNPN and SVGIG (reference sequence). The trim removed 4 bases at V and 4 bases at J, leaving 2 bases unmatched. The length of the CDR3 is 13 residues. In DNA, the CDR3 is TGTGCCTGGACAACTAGCGGGTACAATGAGCAGTTCTTC. This sequence encodes CAWTTSGYNEQFF.

This chain joins TRBV15 and TRBJ1-2, with D possibly TRBD1 on 6 matching bases. V gave up 0 bases and J gave up 4 bases, with 9 bases separating them. Germline values: CDR1 LNHNV, CDR2 YYDKDF (reference sequence). The CDR3 sequence is 14 residues long. The chain's CDR3 is CATSRDQGPYGYTF. The CDR3, as DNA: TGTGCCACCAGCAGAGATCAGGGGCCCTATGGCTACACCTTC.

This clone has just a few counts. The rearrangement uses TRBV10-3 and TRBJ2-2; 8 bases match TRBD2. Per germline, CDR1 ENHRY and CDR2 SYGVKD. J was trimmed by 6 bases and V by 8 bases; bases with no gene match: 5. The CDR3 runs to 13 residues. The CDR3 loop is CAIGTRGAGELFF. The CDR3 DNA follows: TGTGCCATCGGGACTAGGGGGGCCGGGGAGCTGTTTTTT.

The CDR3 region is CASSQGPTGGLDTQYF. DNA for the CDR3: TGCGCCAGCAGCCAAGGGCCGACAGGGGGCTTAGATACGCAGTATTTT. The chain joins TRBV4-3 to TRBJ2-3; 10 nucleotides align to TRBD1. The CDR3 has 16 residues. CDR1 is LGHNA and CDR2 is YSLEER in the germline V gene. Trimming took 1 base from V and 5 from J; bases not matched to a gene: 6.

The V call is TRBV4-3, the J call TRBJ1-2, with a tentative D call TRBD1 (6 bases). V was cut by 3 bases and J by 7 bases, with 15 bases left in between. The CDR3 length is 14 residues. CDR1 and CDR2 from the germline V gene are LGHNA and YSLEER. CDR3 loop: CASSHSRGPGGYTF. CDR3 bases: TGCGCCAGCAGCCACTCCAGGGGACCGGGTGGCTACACCTTC.

CDR3 DNA: TGTGCCAGCAGCTTAGATGGGACAGGGGAGGAAAAACTGTTTTTT. This sequence encodes CASSLDGTGEEKLFF. J is TRBJ1-4 and V is TRBV11-3, with 10 bases fitting TRBD1. V lost 0 bases, J lost 8 bases, and 3 bases stayed unmatched. This CDR3 is 15 amino acids long. Germline assignment: CDR1 SGHNT and CDR2 YENEEA.

This rearrangement joins TRBV28 to TRBJ1-2; D gene uncertain. CDR3 length: 14 amino acids. Looked up from germline, CDR1 is MDHEN and CDR2 is SYDVKM. Trimming cost V 3 bases and J 8 bases, with 16 bases left between them. The CDR3 is CASSFLSTASGYTF. CDR3 sequence (DNA): TGTGCCAGCAGTTTTCTATCAACAGCCAGCGGCTACACCTTC.

V gene TRBV27 combines with J gene TRBJ2-7, with D possibly being TRBD2 (7 bases). Germline CDR1 and CDR2: MNHEY and SMNVEV (reference sequence). This CDR3 has 15 residues. Trimming stripped 5 bases from V and 5 bases from J, with 19 bases between. Here the CDR3 DNA reads TGTGCCAGCAGTGGGGGGAGGGGGTATGGCCACGAGCAGTACTTC. It translates to CASSGGRGYGHEQYF.

The chain joins TRBV19 to TRBJ1-5; D not resolved. V dropped 4 bases and J dropped 6 bases, with 7 bases sitting between them. The CDR3 is 12 residues long. Germline V gene lookup returns CDR1 LNHDA and CDR2 SQIVND (reference sequence). The CDR3 is CASSKTPQPQHF. In DNA, the CDR3 is TGTGCCAGTAGTAAGACACCTCAGCCCCAGCATTTT. Full variable domain (remainder filled in from reference TRBV19 and TRBJ1-5): DGGITQSPKYLFRKEGQNVTLSCEQNLNHDAMYWYRQDPGQGLRLIYYSQIVNDFQKGDIAEGYSVSREKKESFPLTVTSAQKNPTAFYLCASSKTPQPQHFGDGTRLSIL.

This chain links TRBV29-1 with TRBJ1-2; 9 bases are shared with TRBD1. This CDR3 is built from 12 residues. CDR1 and CDR2 (germline): SQVTM, ANQGSEA. J was trimmed by 4 bases and V by 6 bases; bases with no gene match: 3. In nucleotides, the CDR3 is TGCAGCGTGGGACAGGGTTCCTATGGCTACACCTTC. Its protein product is CSVGQGSYGYTF.

This sequence joins TRBV29-1 and TRBJ2-1; D perhaps matches TRBD2 (7 bases). The length of the CDR3 is 14 residues. Trimming pared 5 bases from V and 10 bases from J, leaving 21 bases between. The V gene's germline CDR1 is SQVTM and CDR2 ANQGSEA. The CDR3 DNA follows: TGCAGCGTTTCGGCGACTATCGGGGGGCAAGAGCAGTTCTTC. Protein product: CSVSATIGGQEQFF.

The V and J genes are TRBV4-3 and TRBJ1-6, with 9 bases that match TRBD1. This CDR3 is built from 16 residues. Germline trimming cut 3 bases from V and 9 bases from J; bases unmatched to any gene: 9. In germline, CDR1 is LGHNA, CDR2 YSLEER. CDR3 nucleotide sequence: TGCGCCAGCAGCCAGGTTGACAGGGGGTACGGTTCACCCCTCCACTTT. This translates into CASSQVDRGYGSPLHF.